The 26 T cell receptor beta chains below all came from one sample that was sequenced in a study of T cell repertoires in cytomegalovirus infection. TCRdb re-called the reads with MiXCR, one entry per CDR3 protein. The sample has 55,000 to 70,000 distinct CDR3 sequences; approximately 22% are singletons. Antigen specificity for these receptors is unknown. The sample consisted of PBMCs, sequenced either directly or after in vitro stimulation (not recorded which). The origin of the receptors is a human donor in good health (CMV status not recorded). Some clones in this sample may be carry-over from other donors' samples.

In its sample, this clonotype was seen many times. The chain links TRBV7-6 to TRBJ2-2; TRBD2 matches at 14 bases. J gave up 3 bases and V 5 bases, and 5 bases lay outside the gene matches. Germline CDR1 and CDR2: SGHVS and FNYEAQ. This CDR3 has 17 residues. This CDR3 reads CASSLGTSGSYTGELFF. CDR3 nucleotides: TGTGCCAGCAGCCTCGGGACTAGCGGGAGTTACACCGGGGAGCTGTTTTTT.

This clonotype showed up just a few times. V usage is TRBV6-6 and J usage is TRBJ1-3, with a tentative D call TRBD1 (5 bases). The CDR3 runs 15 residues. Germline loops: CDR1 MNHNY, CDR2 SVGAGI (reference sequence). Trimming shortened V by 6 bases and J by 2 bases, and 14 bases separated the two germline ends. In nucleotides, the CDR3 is TGTGCCAGCAGACCAACCCAGGGCACTGGAAACACCATATATTTT. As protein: CASRPTQGTGNTIYF.

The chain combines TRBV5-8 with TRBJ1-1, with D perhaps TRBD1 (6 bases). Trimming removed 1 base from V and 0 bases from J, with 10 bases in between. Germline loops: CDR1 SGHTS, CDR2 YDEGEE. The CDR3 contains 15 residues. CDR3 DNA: TGTGCCAGCAGCTTGTGGCAGGGGATGAACACTGAAGCTTTCTTT. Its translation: CASSLWQGMNTEAFF.

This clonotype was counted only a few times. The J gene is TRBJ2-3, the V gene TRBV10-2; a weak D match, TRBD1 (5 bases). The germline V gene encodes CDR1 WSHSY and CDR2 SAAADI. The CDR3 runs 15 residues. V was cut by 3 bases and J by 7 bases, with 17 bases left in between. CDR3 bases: TGCGCCAGCAGTGACCTAAGGGGTGCGGAAAATACGCAGTATTTT. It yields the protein CASSDLRGAENTQYF.

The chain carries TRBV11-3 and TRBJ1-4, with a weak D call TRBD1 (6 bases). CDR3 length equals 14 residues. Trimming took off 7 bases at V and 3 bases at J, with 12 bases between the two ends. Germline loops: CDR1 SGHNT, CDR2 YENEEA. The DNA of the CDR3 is TGTGCCAGCAACCGGGGGGCGGCTAATGAAAAACTGTTTTTT. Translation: CASNRGAANEKLFF.

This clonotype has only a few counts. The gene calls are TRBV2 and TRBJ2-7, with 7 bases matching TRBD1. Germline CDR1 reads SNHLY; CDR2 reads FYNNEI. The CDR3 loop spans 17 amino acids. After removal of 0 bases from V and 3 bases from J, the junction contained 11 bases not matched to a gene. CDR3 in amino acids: CASSEAPDRFRLYEQYF. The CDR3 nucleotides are TGTGCCAGCAGTGAAGCGCCGGACAGGTTCAGACTCTACGAGCAGTACTTC.

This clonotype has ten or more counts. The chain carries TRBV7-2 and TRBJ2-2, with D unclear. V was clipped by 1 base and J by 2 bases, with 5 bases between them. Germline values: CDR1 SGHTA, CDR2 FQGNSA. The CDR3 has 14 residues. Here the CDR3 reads CASSLGGNTGELFF. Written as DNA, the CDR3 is TGTGCCAGCAGCTTAGGGGGAAACACCGGGGAGCTGTTTTTT. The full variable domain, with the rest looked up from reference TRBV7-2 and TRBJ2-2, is GAGVSQSPSNKVTEKGKDVELRCDPISGHTALYWYRQSLGQGLEFLIYFQGNSAPDKSGLPSDRFSAERTGGSVSTLTIQRTQQEDSAVYLCASSLGGNTGELFFGEGSRLTVL.

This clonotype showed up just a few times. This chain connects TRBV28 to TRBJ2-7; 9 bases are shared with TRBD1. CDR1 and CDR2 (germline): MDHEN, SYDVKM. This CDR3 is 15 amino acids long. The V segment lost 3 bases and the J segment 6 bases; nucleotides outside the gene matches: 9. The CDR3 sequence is CASSFWDRDNSEQYF. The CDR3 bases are TGTGCCAGCAGTTTCTGGGACAGGGATAATTCCGAGCAGTACTTC.

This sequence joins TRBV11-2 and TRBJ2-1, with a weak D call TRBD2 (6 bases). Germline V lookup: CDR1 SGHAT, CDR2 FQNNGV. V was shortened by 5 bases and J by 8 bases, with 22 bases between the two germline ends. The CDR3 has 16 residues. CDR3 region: CASSPSAGASVDEQFF. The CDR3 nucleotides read TGTGCCAGCAGCCCATCCGCCGGGGCTAGCGTCGATGAGCAGTTCTTC.

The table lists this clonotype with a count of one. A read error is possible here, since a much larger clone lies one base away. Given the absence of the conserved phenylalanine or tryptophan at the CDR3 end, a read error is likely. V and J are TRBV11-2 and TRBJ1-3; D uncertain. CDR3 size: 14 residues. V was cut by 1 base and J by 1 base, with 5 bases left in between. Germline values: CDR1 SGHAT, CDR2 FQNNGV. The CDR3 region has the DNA TGTGCCAGCAGCTTAGGGTCATCTGGAAACACCATATATTCT. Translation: CASSLGSSGNTIYS.

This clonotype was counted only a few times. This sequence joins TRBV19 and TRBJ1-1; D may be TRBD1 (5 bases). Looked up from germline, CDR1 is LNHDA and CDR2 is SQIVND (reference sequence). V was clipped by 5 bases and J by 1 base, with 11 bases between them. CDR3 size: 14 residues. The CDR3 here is CASSSGLGNTEAFF. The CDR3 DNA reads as TGTGCCAGTAGTTCGGGGCTGGGGAACACTGAAGCTTTCTTT.

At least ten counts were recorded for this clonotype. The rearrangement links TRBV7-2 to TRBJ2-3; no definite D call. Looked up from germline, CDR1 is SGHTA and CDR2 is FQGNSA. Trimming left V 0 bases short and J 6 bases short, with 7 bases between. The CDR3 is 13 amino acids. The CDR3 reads CASSLAGLDTQYF. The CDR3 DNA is TGTGCCAGCAGCTTAGCGGGATTGGATACGCAGTATTTT.

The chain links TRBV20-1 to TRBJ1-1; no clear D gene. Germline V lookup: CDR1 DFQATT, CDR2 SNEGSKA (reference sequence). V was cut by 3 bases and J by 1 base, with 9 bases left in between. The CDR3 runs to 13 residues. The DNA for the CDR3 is TGCAGTGCTAGGGCCGGACGGAACACTGAAGCTTTCTTT. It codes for CSARAGRNTEAFF.

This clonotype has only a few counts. The CDR3 nucleotides are TGTGCCAGCAGCTTTGCCCCGACTAGCGGGAGAACTGAGCAGTTCTTC. Its protein is CASSFAPTSGRTEQFF. The chain has TRBV7-6 and TRBJ2-1, with 12 bases identical to TRBD2. Unmatched junction bases numbered 9, after V lost 3 bases and J lost 9 bases. This CDR3 spans 16 amino acids. Germline CDR1 reads SGHVS; CDR2 reads FNYEAQ. Full variable domain (outside the CDR3, taken from reference TRBV7-6 and TRBJ2-1): GAGVSQSPRYKVTKRGQDVALRCDPISGHVSLYWYRQALGQGPEFLTYFNYEAQQDKSGLPNDRFSAERPEGSISTLTIQRTEQRDSAMYRCASSFAPTSGRTEQFFGPGTRLTVL.

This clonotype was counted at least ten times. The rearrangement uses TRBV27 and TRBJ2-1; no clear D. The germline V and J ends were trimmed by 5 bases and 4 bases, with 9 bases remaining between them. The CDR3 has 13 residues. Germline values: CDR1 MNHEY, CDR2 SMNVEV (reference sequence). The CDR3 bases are TGTGCCAGCAGTCCTAAATCGTACAATGAGCAGTTCTTC. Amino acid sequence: CASSPKSYNEQFF.

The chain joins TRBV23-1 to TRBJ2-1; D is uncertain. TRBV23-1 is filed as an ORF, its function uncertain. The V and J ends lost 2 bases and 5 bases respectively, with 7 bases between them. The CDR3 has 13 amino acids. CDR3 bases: TGCGCCAGCAGTCAAGACTTCCACAATGAGCAGTTCTTC. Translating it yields CASSQDFHNEQFF.

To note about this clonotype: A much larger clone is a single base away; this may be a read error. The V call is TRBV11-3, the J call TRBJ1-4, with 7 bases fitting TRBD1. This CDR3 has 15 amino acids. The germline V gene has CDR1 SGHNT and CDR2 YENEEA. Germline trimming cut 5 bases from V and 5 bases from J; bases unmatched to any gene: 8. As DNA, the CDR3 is TGTGCCAGCAGCCCAGGGGGGTCCGTCAATGAAAAACTGTTTTTT. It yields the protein CASSPGGSVNEKLFF. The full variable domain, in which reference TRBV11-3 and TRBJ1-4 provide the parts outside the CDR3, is EAGVVQSPRYKIIEKKQPVAFWCNPISGHNTLYWYLQNLGQGPELLIRYENEEAVDDSQLPKDRFSAERLKGVDSTLKIQPAELGDSAVYLCASSPGGSVNEKLFFGSGTQLSVL.

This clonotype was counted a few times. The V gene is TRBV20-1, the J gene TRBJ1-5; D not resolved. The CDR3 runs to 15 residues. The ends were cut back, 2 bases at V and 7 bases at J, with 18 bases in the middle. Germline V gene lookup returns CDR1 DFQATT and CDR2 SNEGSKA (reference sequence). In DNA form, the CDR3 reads TGCAGTGCTAGAAGCAGTACGGGTTCTAGGCAGCCCCAGCATTTT. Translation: CSARSSTGSRQPQHF.

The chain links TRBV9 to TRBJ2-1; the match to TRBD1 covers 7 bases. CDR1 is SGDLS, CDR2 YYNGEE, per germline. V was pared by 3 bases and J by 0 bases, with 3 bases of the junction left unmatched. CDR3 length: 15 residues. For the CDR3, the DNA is TGTGCCAGCAGCGGCAGGGGGACCTCCTACAATGAGCAGTTCTTC. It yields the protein CASSGRGTSYNEQFF.

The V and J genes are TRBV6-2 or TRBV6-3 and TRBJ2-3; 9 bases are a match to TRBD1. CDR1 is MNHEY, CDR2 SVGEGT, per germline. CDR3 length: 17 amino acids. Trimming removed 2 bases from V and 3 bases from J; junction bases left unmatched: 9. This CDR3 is CASSYGIGTGSTDTQYF. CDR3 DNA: TGTGCCAGCAGTTACGGAATAGGGACAGGGTCGACAGATACGCAGTATTTT.

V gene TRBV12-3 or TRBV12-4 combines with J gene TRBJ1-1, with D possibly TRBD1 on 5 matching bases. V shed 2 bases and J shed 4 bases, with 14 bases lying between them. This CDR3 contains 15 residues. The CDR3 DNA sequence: TGTGCCAGCAGTTTATATCAGGGAAAGCGCACTGAAGCTTTCTTT. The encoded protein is CASSLYQGKRTEAFF.

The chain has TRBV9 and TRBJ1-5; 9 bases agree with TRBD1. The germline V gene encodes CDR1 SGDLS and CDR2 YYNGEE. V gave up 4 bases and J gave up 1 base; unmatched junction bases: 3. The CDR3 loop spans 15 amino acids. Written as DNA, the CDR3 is TGTGCCAGCAGCAAGGGACAGGGAAGCAATCAGCCCCAGCATTTT. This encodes CASSKGQGSNQPQHF.

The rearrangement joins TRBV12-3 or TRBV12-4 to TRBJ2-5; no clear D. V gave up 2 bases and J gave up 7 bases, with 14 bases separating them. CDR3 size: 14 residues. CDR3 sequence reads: CASSLRRQSGTQYF. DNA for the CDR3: TGTGCCAGCAGTTTACGGCGCCAGTCTGGGACCCAGTACTTC.

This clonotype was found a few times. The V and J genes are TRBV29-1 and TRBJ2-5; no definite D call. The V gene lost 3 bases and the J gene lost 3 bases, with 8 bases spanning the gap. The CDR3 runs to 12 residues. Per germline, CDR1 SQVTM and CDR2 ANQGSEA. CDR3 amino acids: CSVDRQEETQYF. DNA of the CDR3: TGCAGCGTTGATAGGCAGGAAGAGACCCAGTACTTC.

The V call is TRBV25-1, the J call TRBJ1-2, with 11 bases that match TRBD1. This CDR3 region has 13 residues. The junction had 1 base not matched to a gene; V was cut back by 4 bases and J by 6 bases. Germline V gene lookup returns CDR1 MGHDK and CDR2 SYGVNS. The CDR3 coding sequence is TGTGCCAGCAGTGGGGGACAGGGGGATGGCTACACCTTC. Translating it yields CASSGGQGDGYTF.

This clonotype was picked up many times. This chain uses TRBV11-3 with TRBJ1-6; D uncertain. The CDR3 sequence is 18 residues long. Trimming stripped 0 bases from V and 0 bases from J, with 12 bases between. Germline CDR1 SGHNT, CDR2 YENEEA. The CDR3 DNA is TGTGCCAGCAGCTTAGATCAATCGGGGTCCTCCTATAATTCACCCCTCCACTTT. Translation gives CASSLDQSGSSYNSPLHF.